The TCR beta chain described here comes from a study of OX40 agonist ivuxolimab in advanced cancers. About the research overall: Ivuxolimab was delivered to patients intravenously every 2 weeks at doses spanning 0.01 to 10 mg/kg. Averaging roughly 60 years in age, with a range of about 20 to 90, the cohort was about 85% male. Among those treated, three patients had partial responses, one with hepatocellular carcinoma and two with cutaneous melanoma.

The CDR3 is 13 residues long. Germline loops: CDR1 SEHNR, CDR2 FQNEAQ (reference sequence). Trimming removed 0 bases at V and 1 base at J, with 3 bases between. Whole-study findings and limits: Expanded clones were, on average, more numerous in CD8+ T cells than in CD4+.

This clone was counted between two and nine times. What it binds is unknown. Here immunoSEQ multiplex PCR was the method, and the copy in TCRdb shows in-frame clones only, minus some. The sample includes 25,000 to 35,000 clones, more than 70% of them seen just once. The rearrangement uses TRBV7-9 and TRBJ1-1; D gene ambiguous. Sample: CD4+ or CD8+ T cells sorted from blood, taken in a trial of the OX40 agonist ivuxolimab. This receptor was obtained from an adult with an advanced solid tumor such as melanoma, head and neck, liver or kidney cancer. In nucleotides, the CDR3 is TGTGCCAGCAGCTTAGCCCAGAACACTGAAGCTTTCTTT. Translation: CASSLAQNTEAFF.